This is a list of T cell receptor beta chains from one sample in a study of blood T cell repertoires in COVID-19. Some clones are missing from TCRdb's copy, which holds only in-frame ones; the method was immunoSEQ multiplex PCR. The sample includes some 510,000 clones, around 89% of them seen just once. Material for sequencing was PBMCs or T cells enriched from blood (not recorded which). The receptors come from a woman aged 40 to 50 who had recovered from COVID-19. Each CDR3 is given with its conserved first and last residue. Fields, in order: D gene, V gene, clone size, J gene, CDR3 DNA, CDR3 protein. The D gene is left open where the match is weak. Size tells how often a clone was seen (once, few, many) or the class of an expanded clone, and some rows leave it out.

-	TRBV10-3	-	TRBJ1-1	TGTGCCATCTGCAACAGGGCACGAATGAACACTGAAGCTTTCTTT	CAICNRARMNTEAFF
-	TRBV27	-	TRBJ1-4	TGTGCCAGCAGTACGCGGTCTGCGGGGGGCGAAAAACTGTTTTTT	CASSTRSAGGEKLFF
-	TRBV4-3	-	TRBJ2-2	TGCGCCAGCAGCCTTACTTGGGGCCTCGGGGAGCTGTTTTTT	CASSLTWGLGELFF
-	TRBV29-1	-	TRBJ1-2	TGCAGCGTTGGGGGCCCTGCCTATGGCTACACCTTC	CSVGGPAYGYTF
TRBD1	TRBV2	-	TRBJ1-5	TGTGCCAGCAGAAGCGACAGGGCGAGCAATCAGCCCCAGCATTTT	CASRSDRASNQPQHF
-	TRBV4-3	-	TRBJ2-1	TGCGCCAGCAGCCAGCACCCGGGGGAGGACAATGAGCAGTTCTTC	CASSQHPGEDNEQFF
TRBD1	TRBV7-2	-	TRBJ2-5	TGTGCCAGCAGCTTACGACAGGGTCAAGAGACCCAGTACTTC	CASSLRQGQETQYF
TRBD1	TRBV10-3	-	TRBJ1-3	TGTGCCACCCGGGACAGGGATCATGGAAACACCATATATTTT	CATRDRDHGNTIYF
TRBD2	TRBV4-3	-	TRBJ2-3	TGCGCCAGCAGCCAAGATCTATGGGGACTAGCGGGAAGTGGGTATTTT	CASSQDLWGLAGSGYF
-	TRBV3-1/TRBV3-2	once	TRBJ2-7	TGTGCCAGCAGCCAAGATGACCCGGGAAAGTACGAGCAGTACTTC	CASSQDDPGKYEQYF
TRBD2	TRBV11-3	-	TRBJ2-5	TGTGCCAGCAGCTCGAGCGGGAGGGCCCGGGAGACCCAGTACTTC	CASSSSGRARETQYF